The next 7 T cell receptor beta chains were all read from a single sample in a study of vaccination and CD4 T cells after COVID-19. Antigens for these TCRs are unknown. An Oncomine TCR Beta short-read assay was used to sequence the DNA from cultured CD4+ T cells. TCRdb reprocessed the PCR reads via MiXCR and lists one record per CDR3 protein. The top ten hold more than 8.5% of the sample, which has around 10,000 distinct CDR3 sequences, less than 65% seen once. Treatment: approximately nine-day PBMC culture with coronavirus spike peptide pools or control peptides (ViraFEST assay). Sequenced input: CD4+ T cells from blood, cultured in vitro. The receptors stem from a human donor who had recovered from COVID-19.

This clonotype was observed a single time. The genes are TRBV6-9 and TRBJ2-5; 8 bases are shared with TRBD1. The CDR3 length is 14 residues. Per germline, CDR1 MNHGY and CDR2 SVAAGI. V dropped 5 bases and J dropped 4; count of bases not matched to a gene: 6. The DNA of the CDR3 is TGTGCCAGCAGTCAGGACAGGGTAAGAGAGACCCAGTACTTC. Its protein is CASSQDRVRETQYF.

The V call is TRBV20-1, the J call TRBJ2-7; 11 nucleotides align to TRBD1. Germline CDR1 reads DFQATT; CDR2 reads SNEGSKA (reference sequence). This CDR3 is 17 amino acids long. The trim removed 2 bases at V and 1 base at J, leaving 10 bases unmatched. The CDR3 region is CSARLTFGTGGSYEQYF. CDR3 DNA sequence: TGCAGTGCTAGACTAACATTCGGGACAGGGGGATCCTACGAGCAGTACTTC.

The chain uses TRBV7-9 and TRBJ2-7; 7 nucleotides match TRBD2. This CDR3 region has 15 residues. Trimming cost V 4 bases and J 4 bases; bases outside gene matches: 10. From germline, CDR1 is SEHNR and CDR2 FQNEAQ (reference sequence). CDR3 DNA sequence: TGTGCCAGCAGCTCGGATGGGGGGGGGTTATACGAGCAGTACTTC. As protein: CASSSDGGGLYEQYF.

The chain couples TRBV20-1 to TRBJ2-5; no clear D gene. The CDR3 consists of 16 residues. CDR1 DFQATT and CDR2 SNEGSKA come from the germline V gene (reference sequence). V was trimmed by 5 bases and J by 2 bases, leaving 21 bases between them. CDR3 DNA: TGCAGTGCTTTTAAGGAGACCACATTTATACAAGAGACCCAGTACTTC. Encoded protein: CSAFKETTFIQETQYF.

The chain is built from TRBV7-9 and TRBJ2-1, with D unclear. From germline, CDR1 is SEHNR and CDR2 FQNEAQ (reference sequence). Trimming took off 2 bases at V and 5 bases at J, with 13 bases between the two ends. The CDR3 runs 15 residues. The CDR3 nucleotides read TGTGCCAGCAGCTTATATTCACAGTCCCACAATGAGCAGTTCTTC. This codes for CASSLYSQSHNEQFF.

This sequence joins TRBV20-1 and TRBJ1-1; 8 nucleotides align to TRBD1. The CDR3 consists of 16 residues. Looked up from germline, CDR1 is DFQATT and CDR2 is SNEGSKA (reference sequence). V trimming: 0 bases; J trimming: 0 bases; junction bases outside the gene matches: 6. The CDR3 sequence: CSARDPRQGMNTEAFF. The CDR3, as DNA: TGCAGTGCTAGAGATCCTAGACAGGGGATGAACACTGAAGCTTTCTTT.

The chain joins TRBV20-1 to TRBJ2-5; no firm D call. CDR1 and CDR2 (germline): DFQATT, SNEGSKA (reference sequence). Between the trimmed V and J ends, which lost 3 bases and 1 base, there was a span of 18 bases. CDR3 length: 16 residues. This CDR3 is CSARDFRVGSQETQYF. DNA of the CDR3: TGCAGTGCTAGGGATTTCCGGGTGGGCAGCCAAGAGACCCAGTACTTC.